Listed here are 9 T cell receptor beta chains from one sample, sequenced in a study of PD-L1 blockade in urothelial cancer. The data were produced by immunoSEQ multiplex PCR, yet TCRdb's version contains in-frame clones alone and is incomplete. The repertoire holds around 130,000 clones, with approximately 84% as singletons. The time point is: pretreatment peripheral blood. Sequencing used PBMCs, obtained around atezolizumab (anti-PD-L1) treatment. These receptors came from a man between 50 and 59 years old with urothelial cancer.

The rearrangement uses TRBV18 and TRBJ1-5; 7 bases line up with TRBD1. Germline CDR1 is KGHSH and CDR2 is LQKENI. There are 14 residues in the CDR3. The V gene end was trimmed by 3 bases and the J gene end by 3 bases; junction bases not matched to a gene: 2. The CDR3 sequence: CASSPGQNNQPQHF. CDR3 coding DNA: TGTGCCAGCTCACCGGGACAGAACAATCAGCCCCAGCATTTT. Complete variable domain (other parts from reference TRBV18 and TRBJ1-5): NAGVMQNPRHLVRRRGQEARLRCSPMKGHSHVYWYRQLPEEGLKFMVYLQKENIIDESGMPKERFSAEFPKEGPSILRIQQVVRGDSAAYFCASSPGQNNQPQHFGDGTRLSIL.

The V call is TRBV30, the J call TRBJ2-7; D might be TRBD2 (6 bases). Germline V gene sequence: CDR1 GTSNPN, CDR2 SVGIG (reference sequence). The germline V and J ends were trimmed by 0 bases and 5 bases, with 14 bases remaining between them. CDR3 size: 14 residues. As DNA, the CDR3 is TGTGCCTGGAGTGTATTCGGGAGTATGAACGAGCAGTACTTC. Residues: CAWSVFGSMNEQYF.

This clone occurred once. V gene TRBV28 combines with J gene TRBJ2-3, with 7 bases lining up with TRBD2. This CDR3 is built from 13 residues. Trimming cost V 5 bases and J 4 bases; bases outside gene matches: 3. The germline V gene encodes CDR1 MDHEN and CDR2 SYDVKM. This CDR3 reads CASSTTSPDTQYF. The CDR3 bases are TGTGCCAGCAGTACGACTAGCCCAGATACGCAGTATTTT. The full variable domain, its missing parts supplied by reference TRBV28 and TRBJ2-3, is DVKVTQSSRYLVKRTGEKVFLECVQDMDHENMFWYRQDPGLGLRLIYFSYDVKMKEKGDIPEGYSVSREKKERFSLILESASTNQTSMYLCASSTTSPDTQYFGPGTRLTVL.

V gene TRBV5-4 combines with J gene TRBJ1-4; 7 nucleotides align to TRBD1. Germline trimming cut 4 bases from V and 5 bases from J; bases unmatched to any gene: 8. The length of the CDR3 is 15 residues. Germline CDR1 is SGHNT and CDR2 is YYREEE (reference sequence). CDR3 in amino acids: CASSPAGQQNEKLFF. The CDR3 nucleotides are TGTGCCAGCAGCCCGGCGGGACAGCAAAATGAAAAACTGTTTTTT.

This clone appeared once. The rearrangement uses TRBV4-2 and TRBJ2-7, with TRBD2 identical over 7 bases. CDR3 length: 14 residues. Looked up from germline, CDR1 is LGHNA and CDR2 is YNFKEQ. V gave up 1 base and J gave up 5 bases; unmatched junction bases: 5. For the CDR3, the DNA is TGTGCCAGCAGCCAAGCCTATACTAGCGACGAGCAGTACTTC. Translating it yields CASSQAYTSDEQYF.

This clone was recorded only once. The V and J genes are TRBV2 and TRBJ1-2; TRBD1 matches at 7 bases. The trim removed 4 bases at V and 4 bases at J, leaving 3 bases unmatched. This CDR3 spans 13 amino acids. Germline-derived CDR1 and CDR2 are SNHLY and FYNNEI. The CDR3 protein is CASSGGTAYGYTF. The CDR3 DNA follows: TGTGCCAGCAGTGGGGGGACAGCCTATGGCTACACCTTC.

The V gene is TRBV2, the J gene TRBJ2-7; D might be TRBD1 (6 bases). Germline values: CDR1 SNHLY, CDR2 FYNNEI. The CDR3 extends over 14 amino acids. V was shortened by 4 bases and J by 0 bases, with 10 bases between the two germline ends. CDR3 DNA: TGTGCCAGCAGTGGGGGGCGCAGCTCCTACGAGCAGTACTTC. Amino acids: CASSGGRSSYEQYF. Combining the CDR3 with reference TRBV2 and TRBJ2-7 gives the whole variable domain EPEVTQTPSHQVTQMGQEVILRCVPISNHLYFYWYRQILGQKVEFLVSFYNNEISEKSEIFDDQFSVERPDGSNFTLKIRSTKLEDSAMYFCASSGGRSSYEQYFGPGTRLTVT.

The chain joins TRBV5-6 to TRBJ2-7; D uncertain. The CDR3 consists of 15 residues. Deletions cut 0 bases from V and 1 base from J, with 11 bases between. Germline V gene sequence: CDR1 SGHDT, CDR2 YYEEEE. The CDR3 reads CASSLGPTKSYEQYF. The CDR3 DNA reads TGTGCCAGCAGCTTGGGGCCCACCAAATCCTACGAGCAGTACTTC.

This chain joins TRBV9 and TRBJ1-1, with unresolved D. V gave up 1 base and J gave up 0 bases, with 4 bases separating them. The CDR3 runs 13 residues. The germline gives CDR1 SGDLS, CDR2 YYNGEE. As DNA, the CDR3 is TGTGCCAGCAGCGTATTCATGAACACTGAAGCTTTCTTT. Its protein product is CASSVFMNTEAFF.